Below are 10 T cell receptor beta chains sequenced from a single sample in a study of blood T cell repertoires in COVID-19 (dated by TCRdb to the early 2020s). The library was made by the immunoSEQ multiplex PCR assay. TCRdb obtained this table from immuneACCESS and retained in-frame rearrangements with V and J assigned. These tables miss some clones; where compared with another copy, unresolved V genes account for less than half of the shortfall, and the remainder is unexplained. A total of over 250,000 clones appear in this sample, around four fifths of them only once. Of the sample, 4.1% falls within the top ten clones. Sequenced material: PBMCs or T cells enriched from blood (not recorded which). The receptors were gathered from a man aged 25 to 45 with acute COVID-19.

As for this clone: This specimen includes other DNA sequences encoding the same CDR3. The chain links TRBV19 to TRBJ1-1; 10 bases are shared with TRBD1. CDR1 and CDR2 (germline): LNHDA, SQIVND (reference sequence). This CDR3 is built from 13 residues. Trimming removed 10 bases from V and 2 bases from J; junction bases left unmatched: 4. The CDR3 DNA sequence: TGTGCCACTTCGACAGGGGGCAACACTGAAGCTTTCTTT. Translation gives CATSTGGNTEAFF.

V gene TRBV4-1 combines with J gene TRBJ1-3; D gene ambiguous. CDR1 and CDR2 from the germline V gene are MGHRA and YSYEKL. Trimming cost V 0 bases and J 8 bases, with 5 bases left between them. This CDR3 region has 12 residues. CDR3 loop: CASSQDRYTIYF. The CDR3 DNA is TGCGCCAGCAGCCAAGATCGGTACACCATATATTTT.

The genes are TRBV5-5 and TRBJ1-4; tentative D call: TRBD1 (6 bases). CDR3 length: 14 amino acids. V was pared by 6 bases and J by 0 bases, with 9 bases between. The germline CDR1 and CDR2 sequences are SGHKS and YYEKEE (reference sequence). CDR3 region: CASKQGTTNEKLFF. CDR3 coding DNA: TGTGCCAGCAAACAGGGTACAACTAATGAAAAACTGTTTTTT.

The rearrangement links TRBV9 to TRBJ2-2; 9 nucleotides line up with TRBD1. V was clipped by 0 bases and J by 9 bases; unmatched bases: 9. The CDR3 length is 16 residues. Per germline, CDR1 SGDLS and CDR2 YYNGEE. In nucleotides, the CDR3 is TGTGCCAGCAGCGTAGGGGGGACAGGGATCGGGCGGGAGCTGTTTTTT. Protein: CASSVGGTGIGRELFF.

This chain uses TRBV27 with TRBJ1-6, with TRBD1 matching over 9 bases. CDR3 length equals 15 residues. V gave up 5 bases and J gave up 5 bases; unmatched junction bases: 4. Germline loops: CDR1 MNHEY, CDR2 SMNVEV (reference sequence). The CDR3 nucleotides are TGTGCCAGCAGTGCCGGACAGGGGAATAATTCACCCCTCCACTTT. Its translation: CASSAGQGNNSPLHF.

The DNA for the CDR3 is TGTGCCAGCAGCTTATATGGGGGGAATTTGGATGATACGCAGTATTTT. This codes for CASSLYGGNLDDTQYF. This rearrangement joins TRBV7-6 to TRBJ2-3, with a tentative D call TRBD2 (6 bases). Per germline, CDR1 SGHVS and CDR2 FNYEAQ. The CDR3 has 16 amino acids. Trimming removed 2 bases from V and 6 bases from J, with 18 bases in between.

The chain joins TRBV11-2 to TRBJ2-1; 8 positions match TRBD2. The junction had 15 bases not matched to a gene; V was cut back by 5 bases and J by 9 bases. The CDR3 spans 16 residues. Germline V CDR1 and CDR2: SGHAT, FQNNGV. The CDR3 is CASSARGGTERGEQFF. The CDR3 DNA reads as TGTGCCAGCAGCGCCCGCGGGGGGACCGAAAGAGGTGAGCAGTTCTTC.

The V call is TRBV5-4, the J call TRBJ1-2; weak D call: TRBD1 (6 bases). Trimming took 4 bases from V and 6 from J, leaving 7 bases between them. CDR1 and CDR2 (germline): SGHNT, YYREEE (reference sequence). The CDR3 has 11 amino acids. CDR3 in amino acids: CASSQGHGYTF. DNA of the CDR3: TGTGCCAGCAGCCAGGGGCATGGCTACACCTTC.

The rearrangement uses TRBV6-5 and TRBJ1-1, with 7 bases fitting TRBD1. The CDR3 length is 15 residues. From germline, CDR1 is MNHEY and CDR2 SVGAGI. With 8 bases clipped from V and 3 bases from J, the junction kept 12 bases outside the gene matches. CDR3 loop: CASLRGSTGDTEAFF. As DNA, the CDR3 is TGTGCCAGCTTGAGGGGGAGCACAGGGGACACTGAAGCTTTCTTT.

Concerning this clone itself: At one boundary the junction diverges from the germline segment, which might be a read error. The chain uses TRBV5-1 and TRBJ2-5; tentative D call: TRBD2 (5 bases). The CDR3 length is 14 residues. Per the germline V gene, CDR1 is SGHRS and CDR2 is YFSETQ. CDR3 protein: CASSFGRDKETQYF. CDR3 DNA: TGTGCCAGCAGCTTCGGTCGGGATAAAGAGACCCAGTACTTC.